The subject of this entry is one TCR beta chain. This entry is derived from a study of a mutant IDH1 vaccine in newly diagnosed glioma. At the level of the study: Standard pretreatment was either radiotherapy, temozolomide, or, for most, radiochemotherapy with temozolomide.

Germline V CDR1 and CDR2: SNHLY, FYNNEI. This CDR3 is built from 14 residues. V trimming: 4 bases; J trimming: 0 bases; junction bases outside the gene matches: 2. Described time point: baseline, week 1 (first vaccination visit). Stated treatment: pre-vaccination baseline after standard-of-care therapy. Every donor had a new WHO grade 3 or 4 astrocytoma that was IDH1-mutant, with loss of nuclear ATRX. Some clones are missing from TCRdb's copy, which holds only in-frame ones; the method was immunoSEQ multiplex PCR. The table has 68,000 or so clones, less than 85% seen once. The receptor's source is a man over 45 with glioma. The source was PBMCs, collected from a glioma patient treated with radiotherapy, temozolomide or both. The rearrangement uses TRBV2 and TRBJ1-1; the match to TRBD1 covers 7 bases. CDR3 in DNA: TGTGCCAGCAGTGGACAGGGCATGAACACTGAAGCTTTCTTT. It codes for CASSGQGMNTEAFF.